Shown below are 14 T cell receptor beta chains from a single sample sequenced in a study of T cell repertoires in cytomegalovirus infection. The antigens for these receptors are not known. TCRdb re-analysed the reads in MiXCR, keeping a single row per CDR3 protein. The data show roughly 800,000 distinct CDR3 sequences, with 29% seen just once and about 12% held by the top ten. The sample was cultured CD8+ T cells from PBMCs, taken from culture after CMV antigen stimulation. The receptor source for this set is a human donor in good health (CMV status not recorded). Some clones in this sample may be carry-over from other donors' samples.

The genes are TRBV20-1 and TRBJ2-6; D tentatively reads TRBD1 or TRBD2 (5 bases each). V was cut by 2 bases and J by 0 bases, with 11 bases left in between. Germline CDR1 and CDR2: DFQATT and SNEGSKA (reference sequence). The CDR3 runs to 16 residues. The CDR3, as DNA: TGCAGTGCTAGAATGGGACGGAACTCTGGGGCCAACGTCCTGACTTTC. Its translation is CSARMGRNSGANVLTF.

The chain recombines TRBV6-6 with TRBJ1-5; the D gene is possibly TRBD1 (6 bases). The germline CDR1 and CDR2 sequences are MNHNY and SVGAGI (reference sequence). This CDR3 contains 14 residues. V was pared by 5 bases and J by 6 bases, with 14 bases between. The CDR3 coding sequence is TGTGCCAGCAGTGGAGGGGGTTTGAGTCAGCCCCAGCATTTT. Encoded protein: CASSGGGLSQPQHF.

CDR3 residues: CASSYGDKTIVPLHF. CDR3 DNA: TGTGCCAGCAGTTACGGGGACAAGACGATAGTTCCCCTCCACTTT. The V call is TRBV6-6, the J call TRBJ1-6, with D perhaps matching TRBD1 (6 bases). Trimming left V 2 bases short and J 13 bases short, with 18 bases between. CDR3 length: 15 amino acids. Germline CDR1 and CDR2: MNHNY and SVGAGI (reference sequence).

DNA of the CDR3: TGTGCCAGCAGCCGGTCCCCAGGGCTCACTGAAGCTTTCTTT. This encodes CASSRSPGLTEAFF. The chain employs TRBV14 and TRBJ1-1; tentatively, D is TRBD1 (5 bases). The CDR3 has 14 amino acids. V was trimmed by 4 bases and J by 4 bases, leaving 13 bases between them. CDR1 is SGHDN, CDR2 FVKESK, per germline.

The chain is built from TRBV29-1 and TRBJ2-1; weak D call: TRBD2 (6 bases). The germline gives CDR1 SQVTM, CDR2 ANQGSEA. There are 12 residues in the CDR3. V lost 4 bases and J lost 10, with 14 bases in between. As DNA, the CDR3 is TGCAGCGTTGGGGACTTCGGGTTAGAGCAGTTCTTC. Its protein product is CSVGDFGLEQFF.

This clonotype was counted only a few times. The CDR3 sequence is CASGEPLQGVISYNEQFF. CDR3 DNA: TGTGCCAGCGGGGAGCCCTTACAGGGGGTTATATCCTACAATGAGCAGTTCTTC. The V call is TRBV10-3, the J call TRBJ2-1; 8 bases line up with TRBD1. Unmatched junction bases numbered 18, after V lost 10 bases and J lost 1 base. The germline CDR1 and CDR2 sequences are ENHRY and SYGVKD. The CDR3 is made up of 18 amino acids.

This clonotype was seen many times. The chain carries TRBV6-1 and TRBJ1-5; possible D gene TRBD1, 5 bases. The V gene's germline CDR1 is MNHNS and CDR2 SASEGT. The CDR3 is 16 residues long. Trimming removed 6 bases at V and 5 bases at J, with 20 bases between. The CDR3 nucleotides read TGTGCCAGCAGCACGGGGGGGAGACGTTCAGATCAGCCCCAGCATTTT. Translating it yields CASSTGGRRSDQPQHF.

J is TRBJ2-1 and V is TRBV5-4; 9 bases match TRBD1. Germline CDR1 SGHNT, CDR2 YYREEE (reference sequence). The junction had 6 bases not matched to a gene; V was cut back by 0 bases and J by 8 bases. This CDR3 contains 15 residues. The CDR3 spells CASSLVPGTGHEQFF. Written as DNA, the CDR3 is TGTGCCAGCAGCTTGGTGCCCGGGACAGGGCATGAGCAGTTCTTC.

This clonotype was found many times. The V and J genes are TRBV7-2 and TRBJ2-2; TRBD2 is a possible D gene (6 bases). The CDR3 has 16 residues. Germline loops: CDR1 SGHTA, CDR2 FQGNSA. V lost 5 bases to trimming and J lost 0 bases, with 13 bases between them. The DNA for the CDR3 is TGTGCCAGCAGCACACCGGGACTGACGAACACCGGGGAGCTGTTTTTT. Translating gives CASSTPGLTNTGELFF.

The chain is built from TRBV7-9 and TRBJ1-1; D is undetermined. The germline gives CDR1 SEHNR, CDR2 FQNEAQ (reference sequence). V shed 4 bases and J shed 6 bases, with 15 bases lying between them. The CDR3 length is 14 residues. CDR3 in amino acids: CASSWESIPPEAFF. The CDR3 coding sequence is TGTGCCAGCAGCTGGGAATCCATCCCCCCTGAAGCTTTCTTT.

This clonotype was seen more than once but under ten times. The rearrangement uses TRBV9 and TRBJ2-3, with 8 nucleotides matching TRBD2. CDR3 length: 16 amino acids. The J segment lost 1 base and the V segment lost 2 bases, leaving 6 bases of the junction unmatched. Per the germline V gene, CDR1 is SGDLS and CDR2 is YYNGEE. The CDR3 nucleotides read TGTGCCAGCAGCGTCTACGGGGGGGTGGGCACAGATACGCAGTATTTT. Protein sequence: CASSVYGGVGTDTQYF.

This clonotype was counted at least ten times. This chain connects TRBV6-1 to TRBJ2-5; 8 bases are shared with TRBD1. V was clipped by 2 bases and J by 4 bases; unmatched bases: 6. CDR1 is MNHNS, CDR2 SASEGT, per germline. CDR3 length: 15 amino acids. CDR3 sequence: CASSETHGQGETQYF. CDR3 in DNA: TGTGCCAGCAGTGAAACCCACGGACAGGGAGAGACCCAGTACTTC.

This clonotype showed up just a few times. V usage is TRBV7-9 and J usage is TRBJ1-4; a possible D gene is TRBD1 (6 bases). The CDR3 covers 13 residues. Trimming cost V 8 bases and J 8 bases, with 15 bases left between them. The germline V gene encodes CDR1 SEHNR and CDR2 FQNEAQ (reference sequence). The CDR3 DNA sequence: TGTGCCAGCGCTCCGGTGGGGGGCGAAAAACTGTTTTTT. Protein product: CASAPVGGEKLFF.

The V call is TRBV19, the J call TRBJ2-2; D is ambiguous. Germline CDR1 and CDR2: LNHDA and SQIVND (reference sequence). Trimming pared 4 bases from V and 2 bases from J, leaving 8 bases between. CDR3 length equals 14 residues. The CDR3 region has the DNA TGTGCCAGTAGTAGTTCGGCCAACACCGGGGAGCTGTTTTTT. This translates into CASSSSANTGELFF.